These T cell receptor beta chains were read from a single sample in a study of blood T cell repertoires in COVID-19. The protocol was immunoSEQ multiplex PCR, while the TCRdb copy is restricted to in-frame clones and leaves out a portion. The profile shows roughly 250,000 clones, around 90% of them singletons. Sequences were obtained from PBMCs or T cells enriched from blood (not recorded which). The source of these receptors is a woman between 40 and 50 years old with acute COVID-19. The conserved cysteine and the conserved F or W are not part of the CDR3 here. Each record gives: D gene, V gene, J gene, CDR3 protein. D genes are given only for firm matches.

>.|TRBV19|TRBJ2-1
ASSIRSSGEQF
>TRBD1|TRBV20-1|TRBJ2-7
SAGQAYEQY
>TRBD2|TRBV28|TRBJ2-5
ASSFGGGDWETQY
>.|TRBV5-8|TRBJ1-1
ASSFYLGSQNTEAF
>TRBD1|TRBV28|TRBJ1-4
ASSLGQNEKLF
>TRBD2|TRBV5-4|TRBJ2-2
ASSSPGLAVNTGELF
>TRBD1|TRBV10-3|TRBJ1-1
ASGTEGRNTEAF
>.|TRBV10-3|TRBJ2-5
AISLEGQQETQY
>TRBD1|TRBV27|TRBJ1-2
ASSLRGTGIYGYT
>TRBD2|TRBV7-3|TRBJ2-2
ASSPRTSGANTGELF
>.|TRBV27|TRBJ1-4
ASSTAGGRAEKLF
>.|TRBV13|TRBJ1-2
ASSFGGLYGYT
>.|TRBV7-2|TRBJ1-1
ASSSSGYTEAF
>TRBD2|TRBV18|TRBJ2-4
ASSVRGGGEDIQY
>.|TRBV6-2/TRBV6-3|TRBJ2-3
ASSYIRGPPDTQY
>.|TRBV7-9|TRBJ1-2
ASSFLSYGYT
>.|TRBV24-1|TRBJ2-3
ATSDPRGMSTDTQY
>.|TRBV6-5|TRBJ1-1
ASSYSRLAGFTEAF
>TRBD1|TRBV29-1|TRBJ1-4
SVWDRGLTNEKLF
>TRBD1|TRBV2|TRBJ1-6
ASSEVAGTGNSPLH
>.|TRBV18|TRBJ2-3
ASSPSGPGGDTQY
>.|TRBV4-3|TRBJ2-2
ASSLTSHTGELF
>TRBD1|TRBV2|TRBJ1-1
ASSQGGYTEAF
>.|TRBV24-1|TRBJ2-5
ATSPGLARRGETQY
>TRBD2|TRBV27|TRBJ2-7
ASSLRREAFYEQY
>.|TRBV28|TRBJ2-3
ASSLEGRGTDTQY
>.|TRBV7-6|TRBJ1-1
ASSLAAGPNTEAF
>.|TRBV5-1|TRBJ2-1
ASSSFASREQF
>.|TRBV2|TRBJ1-1
ASRTQGAAF
>.|TRBV6-1|TRBJ2-7
ASSDRTGGPYEQY
>TRBD1|TRBV19|TRBJ2-7
ASSMGTGNYEQY
>TRBD1|TRBV30|TRBJ2-7
AWSKRGTGGYEQY
>.|TRBV3-1/TRBV3-2|TRBJ1-4
ASSQVGAEKLF
>.|TRBV4-2|TRBJ2-7
ASSQAASRGAYYEQY
>.|TRBV30|TRBJ1-6
AWSVQAWNPLH
>.|TRBV7-3|TRBJ2-1
ASSSSIYNEQF
>TRBD1|TRBV7-8|TRBJ1-1
ASSIGTAVQNTEAF
>.|TRBV6-5|TRBJ1-6
ASSRTGDNSPLH
>TRBD2|TRBV2|TRBJ2-3
ASTAGGASGTQY
>.|TRBV4-2|TRBJ2-3
ASSQELEDTQY
>.|TRBV5-1|TRBJ2-2
ASSSTGTPGELF
>TRBD1|TRBV28|TRBJ2-1
ASRPPGQAFGQF
>TRBD1|TRBV15|TRBJ1-2
ATSRVETGNYGYT
>TRBD1|TRBV7-2|TRBJ1-2
ASSSGTGIIGGYT
>TRBD1|TRBV2|TRBJ1-2
ASRMGQSNYGYT
>.|TRBV10-3|TRBJ1-1
ATGAGVNTEAF
>TRBD1|TRBV28|TRBJ1-1
ATNSRGIQNTEAF
>TRBD2|TRBV11-3|TRBJ2-3
ASSGKTSGDTDTQY
>.|TRBV19|TRBJ1-6
ASSIRNYNSPLH
>.|TRBV30|TRBJ1-1
AWSPRENTEAF
>.|TRBV30|TRBJ2-3
AWSFTDTQY
>.|TRBV6-1|TRBJ2-5
ASSDSRGETQY